This T cell receptor beta chain was identified in a study of blood T cell repertoires in COVID-19. Across the study: The United States, Italy and Spain supplied acute and convalescent COVID-19 samples.

V was shortened by 2 bases and J by 1 base, with 8 bases between the two germline ends. There are 15 residues in the CDR3. Germline V gene sequence: CDR1 LNHDA, CDR2 SQIVND (reference sequence). Enrolment of Seattle patients took place during active infection, and they were followed longitudinally. Clones were sequenced by immunoSEQ multiplex PCR, and TCRdb holds only the in-frame ones, with some missing. The sample consists of 150,000 to 170,000 clones, 65% to 90% of them appearing once. The clonotype was recovered from a woman aged 55-69 years with COVID-19, enrolled during active disease. Sequenced sample: peripheral blood. This sequence joins TRBV19 and TRBJ2-2; a weak D match, TRBD2 (6 bases). In nucleotides, the CDR3 is TGTGCCAGTAGTATAAATAGCGGGAACACCGGGGAGCTGTTTTTT. This encodes CASSINSGNTGELFF.